The entry below describes one T cell receptor (beta chain). This sample was taken from a study of cytomegalovirus exposure and HLA in healthy donors. Assay: immunoSEQ multiplex PCR; the TCRdb copy retains only in-frame clones and omits some. The sample includes about 130,000 clones, 95% to 97% of them seen just once. This TCR was sampled from a young man in good health and CMV-seronegative. The sample was PBMCs.

The chain's CDR3 is CATSRPPDSLNTEAFF. The CDR3 DNA reads TGTGCCACCAGCAGGCCCCCGGACAGCTTGAACACTGAAGCTTTCTTT. V gene TRBV15 combines with J gene TRBJ1-1; D may be TRBD1 (6 bases). The CDR3 sequence is 16 residues long. V lost 3 bases and J 0 bases, leaving 14 bases between the germline ends. Germline V gene data show CDR1 as LNHNV and CDR2 as YYDKDF (reference sequence). Drawing the rest from reference TRBV15 and TRBJ1-1, the complete variable domain is DAMVIQNPRYQVTQFGKPVTLSCSQTLNHNVMYWYQQKSSQAPKLLFHYYDKDFNNEADTPDNFQSRRPNTSFCFLDIRSPGLGDTAMYLCATSRPPDSLNTEAFFGQGTRLTVV.